Listed below are T cell receptor beta chains from one sample, sequenced in a study of Graves' ophthalmopathy and Graves' hyperthyroidism. MiXCR, run by TCRdb on the multiplex PCR reads, gives a single entry per CDR3 protein. The sample carries about 370,000 distinct CDR3 sequences, roughly a sixth recorded once. Sequenced input: peripheral blood. The receptors were sampled from an adult woman with stable Graves' hyperthyroidism. CDR3s include the opening cysteine and the closing phenylalanine or tryptophan. The order of the fields is clone size, D gene, J gene, V gene, CDR3 protein, CDR3 DNA. The D gene is left open where the match is weak. The listing skips clone size in some rows; elsewhere it reads once, few, many or a size class.

>many|TRBD1|TRBJ1-2|TRBV28
CASSLIGQGAFDYTF
TGTGCCAGCAGTTTAATAGGACAGGGGGCTTTTGACTACACCTTC
>few|.|TRBJ1-2|TRBV3-1
CASSRNLQVPMVGYTF
TGTGCCAGCAGCCGAAACCTACAGGTTCCTATGGTTGGCTACACCTTC
>many|.|TRBJ2-5|TRBV2
CASNRGFETQYF
TGTGCCAGCAATCGGGGATTTGAGACCCAGTACTTC
>.|.|TRBJ2-1|TRBV12-5
CASGLASGNSYNEQFF
TGTGCTAGTGGTTTGGCCAGCGGAAACTCCTACAATGAGCAGTTCTTC
>many|.|TRBJ1-1|TRBV18
CASSPPAGRDDTEAFF
TGTGCCAGCTCACCACCGGCGGGCAGGGACGACACTGAAGCTTTCTTT
>.|.|TRBJ1-1|TRBV12-3/TRBV12-4
CASSRTGQNTEAFF
TGTGCCAGCAGTCGGACGGGGCAGAACACTGAAGCTTTCTTT
>.|TRBD2|TRBJ2-5|TRBV12-3/TRBV12-4
CASKQSGGSEETRYF
TGTGCCAGCAAACAGTCCGGGGGGAGCGAAGAGACCCGGTACTTC
>many|TRBD1|TRBJ2-2|TRBV19
CASRPTGGGNTGELFF
TGTGCCAGTAGGCCTACAGGGGGCGGGAACACCGGGGAGCTGTTTTTT
>many|.|TRBJ2-7|TRBV6-5
CASSQGEAYEQYF
TGTGCCAGCAGTCAGGGAGAGGCCTACGAGCAGTACTTC
>many|.|TRBJ1-1|TRBV29-1
CSPTRGAVNTEAFF
TGCAGCCCCACGCGGGGAGCTGTGAACACTGAAGCTTTCTTT
>many|TRBD1|TRBJ1-6|TRBV10-1
CASSEGQGSSPLHF
TGCGCCAGCAGTGAAGGACAGGGAAGTTCACCCCTCCACTTT
>many|.|TRBJ2-7|TRBV6-9
CASSSPGTRGEQYF
TGTGCCAGCAGCTCCCCCGGGACACGGGGCGAGCAGTACTTC
>many|.|TRBJ2-5|TRBV28
CASRITGLWGQETQYF
TGTGCCAGCAGAATTACAGGGTTATGGGGCCAAGAGACCCAGTACTTC
>few|TRBD1|TRBJ1-6|TRBV25-1
CASSPRTGVNSPLHF
TGTGCCAGCAGCCCTAGGACAGGGGTAAATTCACCCCTCCACTTT
>many|.|TRBJ1-2|TRBV28
CASSLGPSYGYTF
TGTGCCAGCAGCCTTGGACCTTCATATGGCTACACCTTC
>many|.|TRBJ1-2|TRBV28
CASSFLTQGGNYGYTF
TGTGCCAGCAGTTTTCTGACGCAGGGTGGTAACTATGGCTACACCTTC
>many|TRBD1|TRBJ1-2|TRBV27
CASSSIWDRDYGYTF
TGTGCCAGCAGTTCGATTTGGGACAGAGACTATGGCTACACCTTC
>many|TRBD1|TRBJ1-5|TRBV20-1
CSATRDRVNQPQHF
TGCAGTGCAACCCGGGACAGGGTCAATCAGCCCCAGCATTTT
>.|.|TRBJ2-4|TRBV28
CASSSVPEKNIKYF
TGTGCCAGCAGCTCGGTACCAGAGAAAAACATTAAGTACTTC
>many|.|TRBJ2-7|TRBV5-6
CASSYRRGGHSYEQYF
TGTGCCAGCAGCTATCGGAGGGGGGGGCACTCCTACGAGCAGTACTTC
>many|TRBD2|TRBJ2-2|TRBV6-1
CASSESPGLAISGELFF
TGTGCCAGCAGTGAAAGTCCGGGACTAGCGATATCCGGGGAGCTGTTTTTT
>.|TRBD2|TRBJ2-1|TRBV20-1
CSASGRRAGGNFGDEQFF
TGCAGTGCTAGTGGTCGCCGAGCGGGAGGGAACTTTGGGGATGAGCAGTTCTTC
>many|TRBD1|TRBJ2-5|TRBV29-1
CSVEGTTEGAKTQYF
TGCAGCGTTGAAGGTACGACAGAGGGGGCGAAGACCCAGTACTTC
>many|.|TRBJ2-7|TRBV7-6
CASSLEVSDSSYEQYF
TGTGCCAGCAGCTTAGAGGTGAGCGATAGCTCCTACGAGCAGTACTTC
>.|.|TRBJ1-1|TRBV5-6
CASSPAGQGFWNTEAFF
TGTGCCAGCAGCCCGGCAGGGCAGGGGTTCTGGAACACTGAAGCTTTCTTT